The present entry profiles one T cell receptor beta chain with its context. Trimming took 0 bases from V and 6 from J, leaving 12 bases between them. This CDR3 has 15 amino acids. Germline values: CDR1 SGHRS, CDR2 YFSETQ. Participant-given clinical history determined each cohort assignment. During the 2 weeks before they entered the study, exposed participants had met someone with a PCR-confirmed or clinician-diagnosed COVID-19 case. The data belong to a study of blood T cell repertoires in COVID-19. The data were produced by immunoSEQ multiplex PCR, yet TCRdb's version contains in-frame clones alone and is incomplete. The table lists about 220,000 clones, roughly four fifths of them singletons.

The chain recombines TRBV5-1 with TRBJ2-2, with D possibly TRBD1 on 6 matching bases. This TCR was recovered from a woman between 35 and 50 years old who had been exposed to COVID-19. The sequenced material came from PBMCs or T cells enriched from blood (not recorded which). CDR3 nucleotide sequence: TGCGCCAGCAGCTTGGTTTCAGGGGTCGCCGGGGAGCTGTTTTTT. Translating it yields CASSLVSGVAGELFF.